Ten or more counts support the clone carrying this T cell receptor beta chain. This record comes from a study of CD8 T cells in ankylosing spondylitis. CDR1 and CDR2 (germline): DFQATT, SNEGSKA (reference sequence). V trimming: 5 bases; J trimming: 3 bases; junction bases outside the gene matches: 9. The CDR3 totals 15 residues. Libraries for TCR beta were made by quantitative 5'-RACE with molecular barcodes. TCRdb reprocessed the 5' RACE reads with MiXCR, giving one entry per CDR3 protein. The sample holds 230,000 or so distinct CDR3 sequences, roughly 25% seen once. The sequencing input was blood, either unsorted or a sorted T cell fraction (not recorded which). The gene calls are TRBV20-1 and TRBJ1-5; 8 bases match TRBD1. The clonotype originates from a male donor with ankylosing spondylitis or in good health (not recorded which). The CDR3: CSALKTTGDNQPQHF. DNA of the CDR3: TGCAGTGCTCTAAAAACGACAGGGGACAATCAGCCCCAGCATTTT.